This TCR beta chain was retrieved from a study of OX40 agonist ivuxolimab in advanced cancers. As for the study in general: Therapy given before enrollment (anti-PD-1, anti-PD-L1 or anti-CTLA-4) was allowed, and 30% to 50% had some.

CDR1 LNHDA and CDR2 SQIVND come from the germline V gene (reference sequence). The CDR3 contains 16 residues. Trimming cost V 1 base and J 7 bases, with 17 bases left between them. Libraries were prepared by immunoSEQ multiplex PCR; TCRdb keeps only in-frame clonotypes and omits some of them. Of tens of thousands of clones detected, 80% to 90% appear once; the ten largest clones hold about 4%. The rearrangement links TRBV19 to TRBJ1-5, with D possibly TRBD1 on 5 matching bases. The receptor's source is an adult with an advanced solid tumor such as melanoma, head and neck, liver or kidney cancer. The sample was CD4+ or CD8+ T cells sorted from blood, taken in a trial of the OX40 agonist ivuxolimab. The CDR3 bases are TGTGCCAGTAGTATAGGTCGGCAGGGAGGAGGGCAGCCCCAGCATTTT. It yields the protein CASSIGRQGGGQPQHF. Combining the CDR3 with reference TRBV19 and TRBJ1-5 gives the whole variable domain DGGITQSPKYLFRKEGQNVTLSCEQNLNHDAMYWYRQDPGQGLRLIYYSQIVNDFQKGDIAEGYSVSREKKESFPLTVTSAQKNPTAFYLCASSIGRQGGGQPQHFGDGTRLSIL.